Reported below is one T cell receptor beta chain. Trimming stripped 2 bases from V and 5 bases from J, with 11 bases between. CDR1 is SNHLY, CDR2 FYNNEI, per germline. The CDR3 spans 14 residues. Following RNA extraction, reverse transcription yielded cDNA that acted as the sequencing template. Assay: immunoSEQ multiplex PCR; the TCRdb copy retains only in-frame clones and omits some. The sample lists 80,000 to 100,000 clones; roughly 47% were seen once. This record comes from a study of CD8+ T cells in alopecia areata. The chain combines TRBV2 with TRBJ2-3; no definite D call. The sample was CD4+ T cells sorted from blood. This TCR was recovered from a human donor with alopecia areata. CDR3 coding DNA: TGTGCCAGCAGTGAACAAGGCCGTGAAGATACGCAGTATTTT. This gives the protein CASSEQGREDTQYF.